These 7 T cell receptor beta chains originate from one sample sequenced in a study of beta chain features in type 1 diabetes. The entirety of the isolated RNA underwent reverse transcription, so expressed TCRB transcripts were sequenced. Some clones are missing from TCRdb's copy, which holds only in-frame ones; the method was immunoSEQ multiplex PCR. This sample has approximately 340,000 clones; around 16% occur once, and the top ten carry under 0.02%. The sample comprised naive CD4+ T cells from blood. These receptors originate from a woman aged 18-29 years in good health.

This chain links TRBV21-1 with TRBJ2-2; no check of the table's D call, TRBD1, against the DNA was made. TRBV21-1 is given as a pseudogene. The CDR3 length is 15 residues. This CDR3 reads CASSKEQPVPGELFF. The CDR3 DNA follows: TGTGCCAGCAGCAAAGAACAGCCCGTACCCGGGGAGCTGTTTTTT.

The chain employs TRBV7-6 and TRBJ2-7, with D tentatively TRBD2 (6 bases). This CDR3 spans 13 amino acids. Germline CDR1 SGHVS, CDR2 FNYEAQ. Trimming stripped 5 bases from V and 6 bases from J, with 14 bases between. CDR3 sequence (DNA): TGTGCCAGCAGCCTTCGACCGACTAGCGAGCAGTACTTC. Amino acids: CASSLRPTSEQYF.

This clone came up a few times. This chain links TRBV19 with TRBJ1-1; D unclear. Deletions cut 1 base from V and 0 bases from J, with 6 bases between. In germline, CDR1 is LNHDA, CDR2 SQIVND (reference sequence). This CDR3 comprises 14 residues. The CDR3, as DNA: TGTGCCAGTAGTATAGCAGAAGTGAACACTGAAGCTTTCTTT. Its translation: CASSIAEVNTEAFF.

The rearrangement joins TRBV10-3 to TRBJ1-3; D ambiguous. V gave up 9 bases and J gave up 5 bases, with 17 bases separating them. The CDR3 extends over 14 amino acids. Germline V gene lookup returns CDR1 ENHRY and CDR2 SYGVKD. The chain's CDR3 is CAMSDESVRNTIYF. DNA of the CDR3: TGTGCCATGAGCGACGAGAGCGTTAGAAACACCATATATTTT.

The chain recombines TRBV14 with TRBJ1-5, with 7 nucleotides matching TRBD1. Per germline, CDR1 SGHDN and CDR2 FVKESK. The CDR3 is made up of 16 amino acids. With 2 bases clipped from V and 5 bases from J, the junction kept 9 bases outside the gene matches. This CDR3 reads CASSQLPGQAHQPQHF. CDR3 nucleotide sequence: TGTGCCAGCAGCCAATTACCCGGACAGGCTCATCAGCCCCAGCATTTT.

A few counts support this clone. V is TRBV30 and J is TRBJ1-2; D not certain. This CDR3 spans 13 amino acids. The V gene's germline CDR1 is GTSNPN and CDR2 SVGIG (reference sequence). V was shortened by 5 bases and J by 2 bases, with 12 bases between the two germline ends. The CDR3 spells CAWEGGKNYGYTF. CDR3 coding DNA: TGTGCCTGGGAGGGAGGGAAAAACTATGGCTACACCTTC.

CDR3 nucleotides: TGTGCCAGCAGCTTAGTTCTTAGGACAGGGACAGATACGCAGTATTTT. Protein sequence: CASSLVLRTGTDTQYF. This rearrangement joins TRBV7-2 to TRBJ2-3, with TRBD1 identical over 8 bases. This CDR3 is 16 amino acids long. V trimming: 1 base; J trimming: 3 bases; junction bases outside the gene matches: 6. The germline V gene encodes CDR1 SGHTA and CDR2 FQGNSA.